This T cell receptor beta chain was recovered during a study of cytomegalovirus exposure and HLA in healthy donors. Study-wide results and caveats: Apart from CMV serostatus, no immune exposure information was available.

The primer mix had 60 Vbeta and 13 Jbeta primers. Libraries were prepared by immunoSEQ multiplex PCR; TCRdb keeps only in-frame clonotypes and omits some of them. The repertoire has 160,000 or so clones, roughly 80% of them found once; the top ten carry more than 5%. Germline V gives CDR1 MNHEY, CDR2 SVGAGI. The CDR3 contains 14 residues. This clone was detected a few times. Its antigen is unknown. The junction and the germline gene differ at one end; a read error may be behind it. The V gene is TRBV6-5, the J gene TRBJ2-7; 8 bases align to TRBD1. Sequencing was carried out using PBMCs. The source of this sequence is a man in his forties in good health and CMV-seronegative. CDR3 amino acids: CATSDPDRAYEQYF. In nucleotides, the CDR3 is TGTGCCACCAGTGATCCGGACAGGGCCTACGAGCAGTACTTC.